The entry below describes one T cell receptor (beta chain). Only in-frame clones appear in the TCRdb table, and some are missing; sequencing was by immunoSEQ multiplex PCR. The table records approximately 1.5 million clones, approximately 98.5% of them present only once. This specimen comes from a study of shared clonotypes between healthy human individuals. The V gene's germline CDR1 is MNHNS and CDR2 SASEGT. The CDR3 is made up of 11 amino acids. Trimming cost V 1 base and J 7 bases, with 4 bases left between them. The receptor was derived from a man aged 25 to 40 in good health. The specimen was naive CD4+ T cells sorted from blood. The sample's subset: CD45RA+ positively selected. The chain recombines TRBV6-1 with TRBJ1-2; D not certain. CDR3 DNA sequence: TGTGCCAGCAGTGAAGGCTCTGGCTACACCTTC. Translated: CASSEGSGYTF.